These 26 T cell receptor beta chains share one sample of origin, sequenced in a study of blood T cell repertoires in COVID-19. TCRdb's copy holds only in-frame clones and misses some; the assay was immunoSEQ multiplex PCR. The sample lists about 270,000 clones, 89% occurring once. The specimen was peripheral blood. Every receptor here comes from a man aged 50-60 years with acute or convalescent COVID-19.

V gene TRBV10-2 combines with J gene TRBJ2-2; no definite D call. Trimming stripped 0 bases from V and 4 bases from J, with 18 bases between. Germline values: CDR1 WSHSY, CDR2 SAAADI. This CDR3 has 18 residues. The CDR3 loop is CASSESTRPGRPTGELFF. The DNA for the CDR3 is TGCGCCAGCAGTGAGTCGACTCGTCCCGGCCGCCCCACCGGGGAGCTGTTTTTT.

This sequence joins TRBV2 and TRBJ1-1; the match to TRBD1 covers 9 bases. CDR3 length: 16 residues. V gave up 6 bases and J gave up 1 base; unmatched junction bases: 9. The germline CDR1 and CDR2 sequences are SNHLY and FYNNEI. This CDR3 reads CASRLTGGNTNTEAFF. The CDR3 DNA sequence: TGTGCCAGCAGATTGACAGGGGGAAATACGAACACTGAAGCTTTCTTT.

This chain links TRBV5-1 with TRBJ2-3; 16 nucleotides align to TRBD2. V lost 3 bases to trimming and J lost 4 bases; unmatched junction nucleotides: 8. Germline loops: CDR1 SGHRS, CDR2 YFSETQ. The CDR3 consists of 18 residues. CDR3 sequence reads: CASSWGLAGGLRADTQYF. The CDR3 nucleotides are TGCGCCAGCAGCTGGGGACTAGCGGGGGGGCTACGGGCAGATACGCAGTATTTT.

The chain has TRBV18 and TRBJ1-1, with 8 bases that match TRBD1. Germline V CDR1 and CDR2: KGHSH, LQKENI. With 3 bases clipped from V and 4 bases from J, the junction kept 10 bases outside the gene matches. The CDR3 consists of 16 residues. CDR3 nucleotide sequence: TGTGCCAGCTCACCCGATCAGGGGGCGGTGGGCACTGAAGCTTTCTTT. It translates to CASSPDQGAVGTEAFF.

This clone was seen a few times. V usage is TRBV12-5 and J usage is TRBJ2-5, with TRBD2 matching 7 bases. V shed 11 bases, J shed 12 bases, and the junction held 18 bases outside the gene matches. This CDR3 is built from 13 residues. CDR1 is LGHNT, CDR2 FRNRAP, per germline. The CDR3 is CASSGESLTSKYF. DNA for the CDR3: TGTGCTTCCAGCGGGGAGAGCCTCACATCTAAGTACTTC.

J is TRBJ2-7 and V is TRBV3-1 (or the pseudogene TRBV3-2); D ambiguous. The germline V and J ends were trimmed by 4 bases and 3 bases, with 4 bases remaining between them. Germline CDR1 LGHDT, CDR2 YNNKEL (reference sequence). This CDR3 spans 11 amino acids. The CDR3 reads CASSLFYEQYF. The CDR3 DNA sequence: TGTGCCAGCAGCCTCTTCTACGAGCAGTACTTC.

The chain is built from TRBV2 and TRBJ2-1; D may be TRBD1 (6 bases). Trimming pared 4 bases from V and 9 bases from J, leaving 10 bases between. Germline loops: CDR1 SNHLY, CDR2 FYNNEI. The CDR3 has 12 amino acids. The CDR3 DNA is TGTGCCAGCAGTGGGCGAGGGGGTGAGCAGTTCTTC. It yields the protein CASSGRGGEQFF.

This clone was seen only once. V gene TRBV7-8 combines with J gene TRBJ1-6; 9 bases align to TRBD1. This CDR3 contains 15 residues. J lost 7 bases, V lost 5 bases, and 6 bases had no gene match. Germline V CDR1 and CDR2: SGHVS, FQNEAQ. The CDR3 DNA is TGTGCCAGCAGCGACGGACAGGGGAGGAATTCACCCCTCCACTTT. Protein product: CASSDGQGRNSPLHF. Combining the CDR3 with reference TRBV7-8 and TRBJ1-6 gives the whole variable domain GAGVSQSPRYKVAKRGQDVALRCDPISGHVSLFWYQQALGQGPEFLTYFQNEAQLDKSGLPSDRFFAERPEGSVSTLKIQRTQQEDSAVYLCASSDGQGRNSPLHFGNGTRLTVT.

The chain couples TRBV10-3 to TRBJ1-4, with unresolved D. The germline gives CDR1 ENHRY, CDR2 SYGVKD. This CDR3 spans 13 amino acids. V lost 4 bases and J 8 bases, leaving 11 bases between the germline ends. The chain's CDR3 is CAISAGGGEKLFF. CDR3 in DNA: TGTGCCATCAGTGCGGGTGGTGGCGAAAAACTGTTTTTT.

The genes are TRBV11-2 and TRBJ1-2; 11 positions match TRBD1. This CDR3 contains 18 residues. Germline V gene lookup returns CDR1 SGHAT and CDR2 FQNNGV. Germline trimming cut 1 base from V and 0 bases from J; bases unmatched to any gene: 7. In nucleotides, the CDR3 is TGTGCCAGCAGCTTAGGAGGCCGGGACAGGGGGGCTAACTATGGCTACACCTTC. Its translation is CASSLGGRDRGANYGYTF.

J is TRBJ1-5 and V is TRBV18; D is undetermined. V was trimmed by 4 bases and J by 4 bases, leaving 11 bases between them. This CDR3 has 14 amino acids. Germline V lookup: CDR1 KGHSH, CDR2 LQKENI. The CDR3 DNA is TGTGCCAGCTCACTTGCGGGCCAAAATCAGCCCCAGCATTTT. It is translated as CASSLAGQNQPQHF.

The genes are TRBV7-8 and TRBJ1-4; perhaps TRBD1 as D (6 bases). From germline, CDR1 is SGHVS and CDR2 FQNEAQ. The CDR3 runs 15 residues. Trimming removed 3 bases at V and 4 bases at J, with 12 bases between. The CDR3, as DNA: TGTGCCAGCAGCTTCCACAGGGTGAATAATGAAAAACTGTTTTTT. The encoded protein is CASSFHRVNNEKLFF.

The gene calls are TRBV7-2 and TRBJ2-3; 8 bases fit TRBD2. The CDR3 is 16 amino acids. Germline V gene sequence: CDR1 SGHTA, CDR2 FQGNSA. V was pared by 6 bases and J by 4 bases, with 12 bases of the junction left unmatched. CDR3 protein: CASSLIAGRRPDTQYF. CDR3 coding DNA: TGTGCCAGCAGTTTGATAGCGGGGAGGCGCCCAGATACGCAGTATTTT.

V is TRBV5-1 and J is TRBJ1-1; no clear D. Per the germline V gene, CDR1 is SGHRS and CDR2 is YFSETQ. V gave up 0 bases and J gave up 5 bases, with 14 bases separating them. CDR3 length: 15 amino acids. The CDR3 is CASSLAQPPRTEAFF. Here the CDR3 DNA reads TGCGCCAGCAGCTTGGCACAACCGCCTAGGACTGAAGCTTTCTTT.

This clone occurred once. This chain joins TRBV11-3 and TRBJ2-7; TRBD2 might be the D (7 bases). Trimming took 5 bases from V and 0 from J, leaving 17 bases between them. CDR1 is SGHNT, CDR2 YENEEA, per germline. CDR3 size: 16 residues. The CDR3 DNA sequence: TGTGCCAGCAGCGAAAGGGGGGGGCCAGCCTCCTACGAGCAGTACTTC. Its protein is CASSERGGPASYEQYF.

This clone was detected only a few times. CDR3 sequence reads: CASSTDGQSSYEQYF. The CDR3 DNA is TGTGCCAGCAGCACGGACGGACAAAGCTCCTACGAGCAGTACTTC. The chain recombines TRBV7-8 with TRBJ2-7; perhaps TRBD1 as D (5 bases). This CDR3 comprises 15 residues. CDR1 and CDR2 from the germline V gene are SGHVS and FQNEAQ. V was trimmed by 5 bases and J by 0 bases, leaving 14 bases between them.

The V gene is TRBV30, the J gene TRBJ2-5, with D tentatively TRBD1 (5 bases). The germline V gene encodes CDR1 GTSNPN and CDR2 SVGIG (reference sequence). V dropped 2 bases and J dropped 11 bases, with 24 bases sitting between them. The CDR3 length is 15 residues. As DNA, the CDR3 is TGTGCCTGGAGTACCCCTCGACAGCCCCCATTGGTGCAGTACTTC. Amino acids: CAWSTPRQPPLVQYF.

A single count supports this clone. The chain uses TRBV27 and TRBJ1-1; possibly TRBD1 for D (5 bases). Trimming left V 5 bases short and J 8 bases short, with 9 bases between. CDR1 is MNHEY and CDR2 is SMNVEV in the germline V gene (reference sequence). The length of the CDR3 is 11 residues. The CDR3 sequence: CASSDSVEAFF. CDR3 coding DNA: TGTGCCAGCAGTGACAGCGTCGAAGCTTTCTTT.

The V and J genes are TRBV18 and TRBJ1-6, with TRBD1 matching over 10 bases. The length of the CDR3 is 15 residues. J lost 8 bases, V lost 3 bases, and 4 bases had no gene match. Germline values: CDR1 KGHSH, CDR2 LQKENI. CDR3 DNA: TGTGCCAGCTCACCCGCTGGGACAGGGGATTCACCCCTCCACTTT. Translated: CASSPAGTGDSPLHF.

The table lists this clone with a count of one. The V call is TRBV18, the J call TRBJ2-7; 7 nucleotides match TRBD2. Germline V lookup: CDR1 KGHSH, CDR2 LQKENI. J was trimmed by 5 bases and V by 3 bases; bases with no gene match: 1. There are 12 residues in the CDR3. CDR3 DNA sequence: TGTGCCAGCTCACCCCGGGGGGACGAGCAGTACTTC. As protein: CASSPRGDEQYF.

The rearrangement uses TRBV7-8 and TRBJ1-2; perhaps TRBD1 as D (6 bases). CDR1 is SGHVS and CDR2 is FQNEAQ in the germline V gene. Trimming took 5 bases from V and 4 from J, leaving 17 bases between them. The CDR3 contains 15 residues. Written as DNA, the CDR3 is TGTGCCAGCAGCCTAGAGGAACAGGGCGCCTATGGCTACACCTTC. Amino acids: CASSLEEQGAYGYTF.

The rearrangement joins TRBV13 to TRBJ2-7, with D maybe TRBD1 (6 bases). CDR1 is PRHDT and CDR2 is FYEKMQ in the germline V gene (reference sequence). The length of the CDR3 is 17 residues. V lost 5 bases and J lost 3, with 23 bases in between. The CDR3 nucleotides are TGTGCCAGCAGCCCACCCCCCACAGGGCCCGGAGTCTACGAGCAGTACTTC. It encodes CASSPPPTGPGVYEQYF. Full variable domain (missing parts from reference TRBV13 and TRBJ2-7): AAGVIQSPRHLIKEKRETATLKCYPIPRHDTVYWYQQGPGQDPQFLISFYEKMQSDKGSIPDRFSAQQFSDYHSELNMSSLELGDSALYFCASSPPPTGPGVYEQYFGPGTRLTVT.

The chain carries TRBV19 and TRBJ2-1; D possibly corresponds to TRBD1 (6 bases). Trimming stripped 6 bases from V and 4 bases from J, with 10 bases between. The germline CDR1 and CDR2 sequences are LNHDA and SQIVND (reference sequence). This CDR3 region has 13 residues. As DNA, the CDR3 is TGTGCCAGTAGGACAGGTGCGTACAATGAGCAGTTCTTC. Translated, it gives CASRTGAYNEQFF.

V usage is TRBV6-5 and J usage is TRBJ2-5, with 10 bases that match TRBD2. Germline values: CDR1 MNHEY, CDR2 SVGAGI. The CDR3 is 15 amino acids. Germline trimming cut 8 bases from V and 2 bases from J; bases unmatched to any gene: 8. DNA of the CDR3: TGTGCCAGCTTGTCTAGCGGGGGCTATCAAGAGACCCAGTACTTC. It codes for CASLSSGGYQETQYF.

This clone was detected a few times. The V gene is TRBV6-5, the J gene TRBJ1-6; 9 positions match TRBD1. There are 14 residues in the CDR3. From germline, CDR1 is MNHEY and CDR2 SVGAGI. V was pared by 6 bases and J by 8 bases, with 5 bases of the junction left unmatched. The CDR3 DNA reads TGTGCCAGCAGACCGGGACAGGGTTATTCACCCCTCCACTTT. It specifies CASRPGQGYSPLHF.

The rearrangement links TRBV2 to TRBJ1-3, with D possibly matching TRBD1 (5 bases). The CDR3 totals 13 residues. V was clipped by 4 bases and J by 2 bases, with 6 bases between them. Germline CDR1 is SNHLY and CDR2 is FYNNEI. CDR3 loop: CASSVGAGNTIYF. CDR3 sequence (DNA): TGTGCCAGCAGTGTAGGGGCTGGAAACACCATATATTTT.